A selection of T cell receptor beta chains follows, all from one sample in a study of human T cells and chemical hapten exposure. TCRdb reanalysed the RACE reads using MiXCR and keeps one entry per CDR3 protein. The table has tens of thousands of distinct CDR3 sequences, 9.5% to 11% seen once. The source material was whole blood, sampled in connection with sensitization to the hapten diphenylcyclopropenone (DPC). These receptor sequences come from a man aged 35-49 years with alopecia areata. Some clones in this sample may be carry-over from other donors' samples. CDR3s include the opening cysteine and the closing phenylalanine or tryptophan. The D gene is left open where the match is weak. Expanded clones get a size class; other rows say once, few or many, or leave the size out.

d_gene	v_gene	abundance	j_gene	CDR3aa	CDR3nt
-	TRBV29-1	-	TRBJ1-1	CSVEGSGVEAFF	TGCAGCGTTGAAGGTTCTGGGGTTGAAGCTTTCTTT
-	TRBV29-1	few	TRBJ2-1	CSVAGPASDRSSYNEQFF	TGCAGCGTTGCTGGTCCGGCTAGCGATCGGAGCTCCTACAATGAGCAGTTCTTC
-	TRBV7-2	-	TRBJ1-1	CASRRVAGENTEAFF	TGTGCCAGCAGGAGGGTGGCTGGGGAGAACACTGAAGCTTTCTTT
-	TRBV7-2	-	TRBJ1-1	CASSPNEAGANTEAFF	TGTGCCAGCAGCCCCAACGAGGCAGGAGCGAACACTGAAGCTTTCTTT
TRBD1	TRBV10-3	few	TRBJ1-2	CATKKTGEGDGYTF	TGTGCCACTAAAAAAACAGGGGAGGGAGACGGCTACACCTTC
-	TRBV12-3/TRBV12-4	-	TRBJ2-5	CASRRGVAQETQYF	TGTGCCAGCAGACGGGGCGTGGCCCAAGAGACCCAGTACTTC
TRBD2	TRBV7-8	few	TRBJ2-1	CATRLAGAGEQFF	TGTGCCACAAGACTAGCGGGAGCGGGTGAGCAGTTCTTC
-	TRBV6-2/TRBV6-3	few	TRBJ2-1	CASSYSTPPPFF	TGTGCCAGCAGCTATTCGACCCCCCCCCCGTTCTTC
-	TRBV28	-	TRBJ2-2	CASSLAGKPGELFF	TGTGCCAGCAGTTTAGCAGGAAAACCCGGGGAGCTGTTTTTT
-	TRBV24-1	many	TRBJ2-1	CATSGGSSYNEQFF	TGTGCCACCAGTGGGGGAAGCTCCTACAATGAGCAGTTCTTC
-	TRBV7-9	few	TRBJ1-2	CASSLAGRESYGYTF	TGTGCCAGCAGCTTAGCTGGCAGGGAGTCGTATGGCTACACCTTC
-	TRBV20-1	-	TRBJ1-4	CSARDLLDNEKLFF	TGCAGTGCTAGAGATTTACTCGATAATGAAAAACTGTTTTTT
-	TRBV28	-	TRBJ1-1	CASSLSGRGETEAFF	TGTGCCAGCAGTTTATCGGGCAGGGGAGAAACTGAAGCTTTCTTT
-	TRBV4-1	-	TRBJ2-1	CASSQVVGGTNFWDEQFF	TGCGCCAGCAGCCAAGTTGTGGGAGGGACAAATTTCTGGGATGAGCAGTTCTTC
-	TRBV4-3	many	TRBJ1-5	CASSQDLGGNQPQHF	TGCGCCAGCAGCCAAGATCTGGGGGGCAATCAGCCCCAGCATTTT
-	TRBV12-3/TRBV12-4	-	TRBJ2-7	CASSIRDAHSYEQYF	TGTGCCAGCAGTATCCGGGACGCTCACTCCTACGAGCAGTACTTC
TRBD2	TRBV29-1	medium-sized	TRBJ2-3	CSVDGRAVGTDTQYF	TGCAGCGTTGATGGGAGGGCCGTAGGCACAGATACGCAGTATTTT
-	TRBV6-5	-	TRBJ2-7	CASSYSSFYEQYF	TGTGCCAGCAGTTACTCTAGCTTCTACGAGCAGTACTTC
TRBD1	TRBV25-1	few	TRBJ2-3	CASSATGVATDTQYF	TGTGCCAGCAGTGCGACAGGGGTCGCCACAGATACGCAGTATTTT
-	TRBV2	-	TRBJ1-2	CASRGGRISDTF	TGTGCCAGCAGAGGGGGACGTATATCCGACACCTTC
-	TRBV5-1	many	TRBJ1-1	CASRRGDTEAFF	TGCGCCAGCAGGCGGGGGGACACTGAAGCTTTCTTT
TRBD1	TRBV12-3/TRBV12-4	-	TRBJ1-3	CASSLTGVGNTIYF	TGTGCCAGCAGTTTAACAGGGGTTGGAAACACCATATATTTT
TRBD1	TRBV4-2	few	TRBJ1-5	CASSHDRGQQPQHF	TGTGCCAGCAGCCACGACAGGGGGCAACAGCCCCAGCATTTT
-	TRBV7-2	-	TRBJ1-1	CASSLVYRENTEAFF	TGTGCCAGCAGCTTAGTGTACAGGGAGAACACTGAAGCTTTCTTT
-	TRBV29-1	few	TRBJ2-1	CSVATGVTGEQFF	TGCAGCGTTGCTACGGGAGTGACTGGTGAGCAGTTCTTC
-	TRBV7-9	-	TRBJ2-1	CASSFFMPSPYNEQFF	TGTGCCAGCAGCTTCTTTATGCCCTCTCCTTACAATGAGCAGTTCTTC
-	TRBV6-4	many	TRBJ1-5	CATAHLGSNQPQHF	TGTGCCACAGCCCACCTGGGTAGCAATCAGCCCCAGCATTTT
-	TRBV7-9	few	TRBJ1-2	CASSLETGEGYTF	TGTGCCAGCAGCTTAGAAACAGGAGAAGGCTACACCTTC
TRBD2	TRBV12-3/TRBV12-4	few	TRBJ2-1	CASSHLAGGPVYKNEQFF	TGTGCCAGCAGCCATCTAGCGGGAGGCCCAGTATACAAAAATGAGCAGTTCTTC
TRBD1	TRBV11-2	many	TRBJ1-1	CASSRRTGAGTEAFF	TGTGCCAGCAGCCGAAGGACAGGGGCTGGTACTGAAGCTTTCTTT
-	TRBV6-1	-	TRBJ1-5	CASSELLGRAPSNQPQHF	TGTGCCAGCAGTGAACTTCTGGGCAGGGCCCCGAGCAATCAGCCCCAGCATTTT
TRBD1	TRBV30	once	TRBJ2-3	CAWSVRDRGRRADTKYF	TGTGCCTGGAGTGTACGAGACAGGGGGCGAAGGGCAGATACGAAGTATTTT
TRBD2	TRBV28	few	TRBJ2-1	CASTIAGGSSYNEQFF	TGTGCCAGCACTATAGCGGGGGGTAGCTCCTACAATGAGCAGTTCTTC
-	TRBV12-3/TRBV12-4	few	TRBJ1-3	CASRQQGIGNTIYF	TGTGCCAGCAGACAACAGGGTATCGGAAACACCATATATTTT
-	TRBV4-1	-	TRBJ2-3	CASSQGTANSTDTQYF	TGCGCCAGCAGCCAAGGTACGGCGAATAGCACAGATACGCAGTATTTT
-	TRBV6-6	-	TRBJ2-1	CASSYDGVYNEQFF	TGTGCCAGCAGTTACGATGGAGTGTACAATGAGCAGTTCTTC
TRBD2	TRBV7-8	-	TRBJ2-1	CASSKYYLAGAYNEQFF	TGTGCCAGCAGCAAATATTATCTAGCGGGAGCCTACAATGAGCAGTTCTTC
TRBD1	TRBV20-1	-	TRBJ2-7	CSARDIGQGSSQYF	TGCAGTGCTAGAGATATCGGACAGGGAAGCTCACAGTACTTC
-	TRBV6-1	-	TRBJ1-5	CASSTPGQPQHF	TGTGCCAGCAGTACCCCCGGTCAGCCCCAGCATTTT
-	TRBV10-3	few	TRBJ1-4	CAVLETPTNEKLFF	TGTGCCGTCCTTGAGACCCCAACTAATGAAAAACTGTTTTTT
-	TRBV10-3	many	TRBJ2-7	CAISEQAPPDEQYF	TGTGCCATCAGTGAGCAGGCCCCGCCCGACGAGCAGTACTTC
-	TRBV5-1	-	TRBJ1-2	CASTGGLLSDNYGYTF	TGCGCCAGCACTGGGGGGCTGTTAAGTGATAACTATGGCTACACCTTC
-	TRBV29-1	few	TRBJ2-1	CSVVGQVYEQFF	TGCAGCGTGGTCGGGCAGGTCTATGAGCAGTTCTTC
-	TRBV27	many	TRBJ1-5	CASSLAGMSNQPQHF	TGTGCCAGCAGTTTGGCCGGTATGAGCAATCAGCCCCAGCATTTT
-	TRBV20-1	medium-sized	TRBJ2-7	CSADDLQGIGYEQYF	TGCAGTGCCGACGACCTCCAGGGAATCGGCTACGAGCAGTACTTC
-	TRBV20-1	few	TRBJ2-1	CSARAPAHNEQFF	TGCAGTGCTAGGGCGCCAGCCCACAATGAGCAGTTCTTC
-	TRBV29-1	few	TRBJ1-5	CSQNGGTPEISGQPQHF	TGCAGCCAAAATGGGGGGACACCTGAAATTTCGGGTCAGCCCCAGCATTTT
-	TRBV6-5	few	TRBJ1-3	CASLAPSGRGGNTIYF	TGTGCCAGCCTAGCCCCCTCAGGGCGCGGTGGAAACACCATATATTTT
-	TRBV3-1	-	TRBJ2-3	CASSLQLDTQYF	TGTGCCAGCAGCCTCCAGCTGGATACGCAGTATTTT
-	TRBV7-9	-	TRBJ2-4	CASSLAGQGLAKNIQYF	TGTGCCAGCAGCTTAGCGGGGCAGGGCCTAGCCAAAAACATTCAGTACTTC
-	TRBV19	many	TRBJ2-6	CASSSTGAANVLTF	TGTGCCAGTAGTAGTACGGGGGCGGCCAACGTCCTGACTTTC
-	TRBV12-3/TRBV12-4	few	TRBJ2-7	CASRGTPSYEQYF	TGTGCCAGCAGAGGGACACCCTCCTACGAGCAGTACTTC
-	TRBV4-3	many	TRBJ2-1	CASSAGQGAYNEQFF	TGCGCCAGCAGCGCGGGGCAGGGTGCCTACAATGAGCAGTTCTTC
-	TRBV20-1	many	TRBJ2-3	CSASAQRGTDTQYF	TGCAGTGCTAGCGCGCAGCGGGGCACAGATACGCAGTATTTT
-	TRBV6-5	-	TRBJ1-1	CASSYSIAGSQNTEAFF	TGTGCCAGCAGTTACTCGATAGCTGGCAGTCAGAACACTGAAGCTTTCTTT